A selection of T cell receptor beta chains follows, all from one sample in a study of T cell changes during pregnancy in multiple sclerosis. The method was immunoSEQ multiplex PCR; TCRdb's version includes in-frame clones alone and lacks a portion of them. This sample has about 110,000 clones, with just under 95% found just once. This material consisted of peripheral blood, taken after pregnancy. Receptors originate from a female donor with multiple sclerosis, enrolled in a pregnancy study. Both conserved end residues are part of each CDR3. Each record gives: CDR3 protein, CDR3 DNA, D gene, V gene, clone size, CDR3 length, J gene. The D gene is left open where the match is weak. Some rows have no size entry. The others give once, few or many, or a class for an expanded clone.

cdr3_aa: CASSSAGFWETQYF
cdr3_nt: TGTGCCAGCAGCTCGGCAGGGTTCTGGGAGACCCAGTACTTC
d_call: NA
v_call: TRBV5-6
clone_size: NA
cdr3_length: 14
j_call: TRBJ2-5

cdr3_aa: CATGRGVEETQYF
cdr3_nt: TGTGCCACCGGCCGGGGGGTCGAAGAGACCCAGTACTTC
d_call: TRBD2
v_call: TRBV10-3
clone_size: NA
cdr3_length: 13
j_call: TRBJ2-5

cdr3_aa: CASSPRSQGEQFF
cdr3_nt: TGTGCCAGCAGCCCCCGGAGCCAGGGGGAGCAGTTCTTC
d_call: NA
v_call: TRBV7-9
clone_size: NA
cdr3_length: 13
j_call: TRBJ2-1

cdr3_aa: CASSFRTASNTEAFF
cdr3_nt: TGTGCCAGCAGCTTTCGGACAGCCTCGAACACTGAAGCTTTCTTT
d_call: NA
v_call: TRBV5-6
clone_size: NA
cdr3_length: 15
j_call: TRBJ1-1

cdr3_aa: CASSRTGYGYTF
cdr3_nt: TGTGCCAGCAGCCGGACAGGGTATGGCTACACCTTC
d_call: TRBD1
v_call: TRBV5-8
clone_size: NA
cdr3_length: 12
j_call: TRBJ1-2

cdr3_aa: CASSLSRENTEAFF
cdr3_nt: TGTGCCAGCAGCTTGAGCAGGGAGAACACTGAAGCTTTCTTT
d_call: NA
v_call: TRBV7-8
clone_size: few
cdr3_length: 14
j_call: TRBJ1-1

cdr3_aa: CASSSGLVGEQFF
cdr3_nt: TGTGCCAGCAGTTCGGGACTAGTTGGCGAGCAGTTCTTC
d_call: TRBD2
v_call: TRBV27
clone_size: NA
cdr3_length: 13
j_call: TRBJ2-1

cdr3_aa: CASSLQTGGATEAFF
cdr3_nt: TGTGCCAGCAGCCTTCAGACAGGGGGCGCGACTGAAGCTTTCTTT
d_call: TRBD1
v_call: TRBV5-8
clone_size: NA
cdr3_length: 15
j_call: TRBJ1-1

cdr3_aa: CASSEAGLAKNIQYF
cdr3_nt: TGCGCCAGCAGTGAAGCAGGTCTAGCCAAAAACATTCAGTACTTC
d_call: NA
v_call: TRBV10-1
clone_size: NA
cdr3_length: 15
j_call: TRBJ2-4

cdr3_aa: CASSELGATEAFF
cdr3_nt: TGCGCCAGCAGTGAGCTGGGGGCCACTGAAGCTTTCTTT
d_call: NA
v_call: TRBV10-2
clone_size: NA
cdr3_length: 13
j_call: TRBJ1-1

cdr3_aa: CASSALAGGPPGELFF
cdr3_nt: TGTGCCAGCAGTGCATTAGCGGGAGGTCCCCCCGGGGAGCTGTTTTTT
d_call: TRBD2
v_call: TRBV6-1
clone_size: NA
cdr3_length: 16
j_call: TRBJ2-2

cdr3_aa: CASSIDLRQGRYEQYF
cdr3_nt: TGTGCCAGTAGTATAGATCTAAGGCAGGGGCGCTACGAGCAGTACTTC
d_call: NA
v_call: TRBV19
clone_size: NA
cdr3_length: 16
j_call: TRBJ2-7

cdr3_aa: CASLRENEQFF
cdr3_nt: TGTGCCAGCCTGAGAGAGAATGAGCAGTTCTTC
d_call: NA
v_call: TRBV6-5
clone_size: NA
cdr3_length: 11
j_call: TRBJ2-1

cdr3_aa: CASSPTGWAGYTF
cdr3_nt: TGTGCCAGCAGTCCGACAGGGTGGGCAGGCTACACCTTC
d_call: TRBD1
v_call: TRBV27
clone_size: few
cdr3_length: 13
j_call: TRBJ1-2

cdr3_aa: CASSLVLAASGTYNEQFF
cdr3_nt: TGTGCCAGCAGCTTAGTCTTGGCGGCTAGCGGTACCTACAATGAGCAGTTCTTC
d_call: TRBD2
v_call: TRBV11-2
clone_size: NA
cdr3_length: 18
j_call: TRBJ2-1

cdr3_aa: CASSLEAGNTEAFF
cdr3_nt: TGTGCCAGCAGCTTAGAGGCAGGGAACACTGAAGCTTTCTTT
d_call: NA
v_call: TRBV7-2
clone_size: NA
cdr3_length: 14
j_call: TRBJ1-1

cdr3_aa: CASSDGQGGEKLFF
cdr3_nt: TGTGCCAGCAGTGATGGGCAGGGGGGTGAAAAACTGTTTTTT
d_call: TRBD1
v_call: TRBV25-1
clone_size: NA
cdr3_length: 14
j_call: TRBJ1-4

cdr3_aa: CASSLLGTASYEQYF
cdr3_nt: TGCGCCAGCAGCTTGTTGGGGACAGCCTCCTACGAGCAGTACTTC
d_call: TRBD1
v_call: TRBV5-1
clone_size: NA
cdr3_length: 15
j_call: TRBJ2-7

cdr3_aa: CASGTGSNQPQHF
cdr3_nt: TGTGCCAGCGGGACAGGGAGCAATCAGCCCCAGCATTTT
d_call: TRBD1
v_call: TRBV25-1
clone_size: once
cdr3_length: 13
j_call: TRBJ1-5

cdr3_aa: CAISPGTGSQETQYF
cdr3_nt: TGTGCCATCAGTCCCGGGACAGGGAGTCAAGAGACCCAGTACTTC
d_call: TRBD1
v_call: TRBV10-3
clone_size: NA
cdr3_length: 15
j_call: TRBJ2-5